These T cell receptor beta chains were read from a single sample in a study of blood T cells in healthy people across ages. MiXCR, run by TCRdb on the 5' RACE reads, gives a single entry per CDR3 protein. Of roughly 680,000 distinct CDR3 sequences in the sample, under 65% were seen once. Specimen: blood. These receptors were obtained from a woman aged 80 or older in good health. CDR3s include the opening cysteine and the closing phenylalanine or tryptophan. The order of the fields is clone size, V gene, J gene, D gene, CDR3 DNA, CDR3 protein. D genes are given only for firm matches. The size entry is marked missing in some rows and otherwise reads once, few, many or a size class.

>NA|TRBV15|TRBJ2-7|TRBD1
TGTGCCACCAGCAGAGAGGACAGGTCCTCCTACGAGCAGTACTTC
CATSREDRSSYEQYF
>NA|TRBV7-3|TRBJ2-3|NA
TGTGCCAGCGCCACCCGGACCATGGGGGCAGATACGCAGTATTTT
CASATRTMGADTQYF
>NA|TRBV4-1|TRBJ2-2|TRBD1
TGCGCCAGCAGCAACAGGACAGGGGGGGCCGGGGAGCTGTTTTTT
CASSNRTGGAGELFF
>many|TRBV6-6|TRBJ1-2|NA
TGTGCCAGCAGGATACGACAGGGCTACACCTTC
CASRIRQGYTF
>NA|TRBV30|TRBJ2-1|NA
TGTGCCTGGAGTCCAGGTGGGCTTCGGGACAATGAGCAGTTCTTC
CAWSPGGLRDNEQFF
>NA|TRBV5-1|TRBJ1-6|NA
TGCGCCAGCAGCTTGGCCCAGTCAAATTCACCCCTCCACTTT
CASSLAQSNSPLHF
>NA|TRBV4-1|TRBJ1-1|NA
TGCGCCAGCAGCCCCGGGACACTTCGGAGGGTCATGAGCACTGAAGCTTTCTTT
CASSPGTLRRVMSTEAFF
>few|TRBV5-1|TRBJ1-6|TRBD1
TGCGCCAGCAGCTTGGGGACAGGGGGCTCCTATAATTCACCCCTCCACTTT
CASSLGTGGSYNSPLHF
>NA|TRBV29-1|TRBJ2-5|NA
TGCAGCGTTGAGTCGGTTGGGCTGGAGCATGGTAATGAGCAGTACTTC
CSVESVGLEHGNEQYF
>NA|TRBV28|TRBJ2-7|TRBD1
TGTGCCAGCAGTTTTTGGGACAGCTACGAGCAGTACTTC
CASSFWDSYEQYF
>NA|TRBV28|TRBJ2-1|NA
TGTGCCAGCAGCCCTAGCGACGGCGCGACCTACAATGAGCAGTTCTTC
CASSPSDGATYNEQFF
>NA|TRBV7-2|TRBJ2-1|TRBD2
TGTGCCAGCAGCCGATTCGGGAGGGGTGGGTCCTACAATGAGCAGTTCTTC
CASSRFGRGGSYNEQFF
>NA|TRBV10-3|TRBJ2-5|NA
TGTGCCATCAGTGCGGACAGCAGGGAGAGTGCGCAGACCCAGTACTTC
CAISADSRESAQTQYF
>few|TRBV15|TRBJ2-2|TRBD1
TGTGCCACCAGCAAGGGACAGAGGGACACCGGGGAGCTGTTTTTT
CATSKGQRDTGELFF
>NA|TRBV29-1|TRBJ2-5|NA
TGCAGCGTTGAAGTCAGCTACAAGACCCAGTACTTC
CSVEVSYKTQYF
>many|TRBV5-1|TRBJ2-6|NA
TGCGCCAGCAGCTTCCGAGTTTCTGGGGCCAACGTCCTGACTTTC
CASSFRVSGANVLTF
>NA|TRBV6-5|TRBJ1-1|NA
TGTGCCAGCAGTTACACAACCAGGGGAGCGAACACTGAAGCTTTCTTT
CASSYTTRGANTEAFF
>few|TRBV20-1|TRBJ2-3|TRBD2
TGCAGTGCGAGCACGGAGGGACTAGGGTTCCGTGATACGCAGTATTTT
CSASTEGLGFRDTQYF
>NA|TRBV4-3|TRBJ2-7|NA
TGCGCCAGCAGCCAAGGACTTCGAGGCGAGCAGTACTTC
CASSQGLRGEQYF
>many|TRBV7-2|TRBJ2-7|NA
TGTGCCAGCAGCTTAATGGCGGGGCTATCCTACGAGCAGTACTTC
CASSLMAGLSYEQYF